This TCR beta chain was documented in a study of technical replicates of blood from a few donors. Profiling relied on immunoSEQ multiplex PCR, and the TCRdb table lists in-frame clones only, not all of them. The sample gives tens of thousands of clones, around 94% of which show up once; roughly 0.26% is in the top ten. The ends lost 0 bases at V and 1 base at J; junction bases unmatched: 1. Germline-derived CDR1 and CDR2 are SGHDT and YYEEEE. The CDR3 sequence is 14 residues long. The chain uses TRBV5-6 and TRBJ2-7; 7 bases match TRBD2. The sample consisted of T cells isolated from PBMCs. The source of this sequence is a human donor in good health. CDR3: CASSLAGGSYEQYF. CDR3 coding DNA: TGTGCCAGCAGCTTGGCCGGGGGGTCCTACGAGCAGTACTTC.